What follows are 11 T cell receptor beta chains derived from one specimen sequenced in a study of blood T cell repertoires in COVID-19. The table came from immunoSEQ multiplex PCR; TCRdb's copy has only in-frame clones and leaves some out. Among about 60,000 clones, less than 80% were seen once, and the ten largest hold around a tenth. Sequencing was carried out using peripheral blood. These receptor sequences come from a human donor in a cohort sampled during active COVID-19.

This clone turned up a few times. This chain connects TRBV18 to TRBJ2-7, with D maybe TRBD1 (5 bases). The CDR3 length is 14 residues. Germline assignment: CDR1 KGHSH and CDR2 LQKENI. V lost 6 bases and J 5 bases, leaving 17 bases between the germline ends. CDR3 residues: CASSSVLGAHEQYF. The DNA for the CDR3 is TGTGCCAGCTCCTCAGTTCTTGGGGCGCACGAGCAGTACTTC.

The rearrangement joins TRBV18 to TRBJ1-2, with D hard to call. V shed 6 bases and J shed 8 bases, with 22 bases lying between them. The germline CDR1 and CDR2 sequences are KGHSH and LQKENI. The CDR3 is 15 amino acids. The CDR3 is CASSSATMEGYGYTF. In nucleotides, the CDR3 is TGTGCCAGCTCGAGCGCAACGATGGAAGGCTACGGCTACACCTTC.

This chain's CDR3 is CASSAGDWTQYF. The CDR3 DNA reads TGTGCCAGCAGCGCCGGTGATTGGACCCAGTACTTC. J is TRBJ2-5 and V is TRBV11-2, with D hard to call. V dropped 5 bases and J dropped 7 bases, with 11 bases sitting between them. Looked up from germline, CDR1 is SGHAT and CDR2 is FQNNGV. The CDR3 is 12 residues long.

This clone was counted many times. The J gene is TRBJ1-1, the V gene TRBV29-1, with 10 bases matching TRBD1. The CDR3 extends over 14 amino acids. The germline V gene has CDR1 SQVTM and CDR2 ANQGSEA. The J segment lost 9 bases and the V segment lost 3 bases, leaving 10 bases of the junction unmatched. CDR3 sequence: CSVEGSRDRGQAFF. CDR3 nucleotides: TGCAGCGTTGAGGGGTCCCGGGACAGGGGCCAAGCTTTCTTT.

The gene calls are TRBV5-4 and TRBJ2-3, with D tentatively TRBD2 (6 bases). Trimming stripped 1 base from V and 1 base from J, with 10 bases between. Germline V lookup: CDR1 SGHNT, CDR2 YYREEE (reference sequence). The CDR3 spans 15 residues. The DNA for the CDR3 is TGTGCCAGCAGCTTGCAGATAGCGGGCACAGATACGCAGTATTTT. Residues: CASSLQIAGTDTQYF. Drawing the rest from reference TRBV5-4 and TRBJ2-3, the complete variable domain is ETGVTQSPTHLIKTRGQQVTLRCSSQSGHNTVSWYQQALGQGPQFIFQYYREEENGRGNFPPRFSGLQFPNYSSELNVNALELDDSALYLCASSLQIAGTDTQYFGPGTRLTVL.

The chain is built from TRBV5-1 and TRBJ1-1; weak D call: TRBD1 (5 bases). V was cut by 6 bases and J by 7 bases, with 16 bases left in between. Germline V lookup: CDR1 SGHRS, CDR2 YFSETQ. CDR3 length equals 13 residues. CDR3 region: CASTSGTIGEAFF. The CDR3 region has the DNA TGCGCCAGCACTTCCGGGACTATCGGTGAAGCTTTCTTT.

This clone came up once. J is TRBJ2-7 and V is TRBV18; D is unclear. V was shortened by 1 base and J by 2 bases, with 9 bases between the two germline ends. In germline, CDR1 is KGHSH, CDR2 LQKENI. The CDR3 spans 14 residues. The CDR3 DNA is TGTGCCAGCTCACCACGTCACAGAACCTACGAGCAGTACTTC. Encoded protein: CASSPRHRTYEQYF.

Worth noting for this clone: One end of the junction does not line up with germline, which may come from a read error. The genes are TRBV7-7 and TRBJ2-5, with 7 bases identical to TRBD2. The CDR3 loop spans 16 amino acids. CDR1 SSHAT and CDR2 FNYEAQ come from the germline V gene (reference sequence). The CDR3 DNA follows: TGTGCTAGCAGCTTATCGCGGGGCGGGAGTAGAGAGACCCAGTACTTC. It translates to CASSLSRGGSRETQYF.

This chain joins TRBV28 and TRBJ2-5; 9 bases agree with TRBD1. Germline V CDR1 and CDR2: MDHEN, SYDVKM. CDR3 length: 15 amino acids. Germline trimming cut 3 bases from V and 7 bases from J; bases unmatched to any gene: 9. Written as DNA, the CDR3 is TGTGCCAGCAGTTTTGACCCGAGGACAGGGGCGACCCAGTACTTC. Its translation is CASSFDPRTGATQYF.

The chain links TRBV7-6 to TRBJ2-5; D remains unclear. The CDR3 covers 15 residues. Germline lookup yields CDR1 SGHVS and CDR2 FNYEAQ. V dropped 0 bases and J dropped 2 bases, with 10 bases sitting between them. DNA for the CDR3: TGTGCCAGCAGCTTAGCGGTGGGCAGTCAAGAGACCCAGTACTTC. Its protein is CASSLAVGSQETQYF.

This clone was seen a few times. V gene TRBV18 combines with J gene TRBJ2-1; D call uncertain. The CDR3 covers 13 residues. CDR1 and CDR2 from the germline V gene are KGHSH and LQKENI. Trimming left V 0 bases short and J 9 bases short, with 9 bases between. CDR3 DNA sequence: TGTGCCAGCTCACCACCTTCGGTCCGTGAGCAGTTCTTC. This translates into CASSPPSVREQFF.